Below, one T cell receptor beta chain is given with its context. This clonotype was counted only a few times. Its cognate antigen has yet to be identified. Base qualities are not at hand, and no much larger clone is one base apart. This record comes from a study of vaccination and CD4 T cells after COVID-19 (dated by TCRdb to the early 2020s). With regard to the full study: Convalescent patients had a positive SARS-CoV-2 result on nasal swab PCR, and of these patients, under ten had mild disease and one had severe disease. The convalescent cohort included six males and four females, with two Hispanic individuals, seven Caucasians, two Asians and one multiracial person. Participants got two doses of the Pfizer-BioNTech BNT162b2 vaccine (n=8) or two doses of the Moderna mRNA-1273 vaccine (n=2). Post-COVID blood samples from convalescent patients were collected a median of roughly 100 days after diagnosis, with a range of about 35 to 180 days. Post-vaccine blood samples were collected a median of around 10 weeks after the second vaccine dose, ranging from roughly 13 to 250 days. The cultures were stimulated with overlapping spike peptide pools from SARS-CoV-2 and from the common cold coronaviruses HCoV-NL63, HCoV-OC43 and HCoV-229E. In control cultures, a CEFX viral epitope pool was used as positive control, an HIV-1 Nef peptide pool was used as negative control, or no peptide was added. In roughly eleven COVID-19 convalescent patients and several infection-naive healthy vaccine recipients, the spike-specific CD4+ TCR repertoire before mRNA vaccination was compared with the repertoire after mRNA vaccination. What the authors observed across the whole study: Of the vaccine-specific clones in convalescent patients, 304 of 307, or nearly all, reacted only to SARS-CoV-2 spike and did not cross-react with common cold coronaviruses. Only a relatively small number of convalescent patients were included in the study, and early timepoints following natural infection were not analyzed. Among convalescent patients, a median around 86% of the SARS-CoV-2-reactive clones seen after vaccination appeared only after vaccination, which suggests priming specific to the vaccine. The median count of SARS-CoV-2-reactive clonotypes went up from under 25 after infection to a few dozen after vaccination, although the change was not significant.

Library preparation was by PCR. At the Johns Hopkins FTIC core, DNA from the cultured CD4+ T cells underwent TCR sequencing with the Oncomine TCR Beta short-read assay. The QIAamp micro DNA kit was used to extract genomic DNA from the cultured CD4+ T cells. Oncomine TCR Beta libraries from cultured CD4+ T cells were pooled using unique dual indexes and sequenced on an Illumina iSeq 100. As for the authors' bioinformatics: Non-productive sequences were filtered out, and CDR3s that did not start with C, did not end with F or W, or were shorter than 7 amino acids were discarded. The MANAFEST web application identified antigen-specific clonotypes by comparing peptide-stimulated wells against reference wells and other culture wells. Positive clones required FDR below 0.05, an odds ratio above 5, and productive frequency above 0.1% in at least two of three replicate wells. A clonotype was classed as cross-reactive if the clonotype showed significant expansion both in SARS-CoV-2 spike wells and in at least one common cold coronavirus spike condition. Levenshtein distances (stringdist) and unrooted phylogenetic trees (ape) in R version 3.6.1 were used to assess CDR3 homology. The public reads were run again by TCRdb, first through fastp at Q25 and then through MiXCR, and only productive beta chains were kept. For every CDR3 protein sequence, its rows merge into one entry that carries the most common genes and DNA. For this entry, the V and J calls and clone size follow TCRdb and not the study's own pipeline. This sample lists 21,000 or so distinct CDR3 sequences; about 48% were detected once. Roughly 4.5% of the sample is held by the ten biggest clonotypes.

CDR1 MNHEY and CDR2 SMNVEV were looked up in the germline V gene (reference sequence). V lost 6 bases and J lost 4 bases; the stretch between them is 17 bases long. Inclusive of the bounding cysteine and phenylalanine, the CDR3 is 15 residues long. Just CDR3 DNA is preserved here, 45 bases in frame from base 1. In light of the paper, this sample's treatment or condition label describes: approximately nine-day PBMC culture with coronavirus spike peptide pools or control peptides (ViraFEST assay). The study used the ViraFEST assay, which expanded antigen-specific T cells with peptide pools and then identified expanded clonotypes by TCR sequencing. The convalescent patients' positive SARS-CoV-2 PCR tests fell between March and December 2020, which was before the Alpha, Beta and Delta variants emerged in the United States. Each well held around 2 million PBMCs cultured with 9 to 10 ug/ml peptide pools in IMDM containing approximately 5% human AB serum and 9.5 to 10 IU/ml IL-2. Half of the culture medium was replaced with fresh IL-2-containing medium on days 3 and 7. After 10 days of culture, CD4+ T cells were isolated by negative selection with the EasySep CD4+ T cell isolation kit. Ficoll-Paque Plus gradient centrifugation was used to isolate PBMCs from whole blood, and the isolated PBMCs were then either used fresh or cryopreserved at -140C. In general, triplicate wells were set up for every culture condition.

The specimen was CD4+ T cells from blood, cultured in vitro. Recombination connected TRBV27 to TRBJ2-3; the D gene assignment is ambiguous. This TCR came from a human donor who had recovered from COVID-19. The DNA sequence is TGTGCCAGCAGCCCCCTCCGCGGTCGATCAGATACGCAGTATTTT. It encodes CASSPLRGRSDTQYF.